Listed below are T cell receptor beta chains from one sample, sequenced in a study of CD8 T cells in Susac syndrome. TCRdb re-analysed the immunoSEQ multiplex PCR reads in MiXCR, keeping a single row per CDR3 protein. The data show about 180,000 distinct CDR3 sequences, roughly 96% seen once. Sample: CD8+ T cells from PBMCs. These receptors were collected from a human donor with multiple sclerosis. CDR3s include the opening cysteine and the closing phenylalanine or tryptophan. A D gene is named only where the DNA matches it firmly.

d_call,v_call,j_call,cdr3_nt,cdr3_aa
-,TRBV7-9,TRBJ1-6,TGTGCCAGCAGCTCGTCTGGGGGGATTGTTTCACCCCTCCACTTT,CASSSSGGIVSPLHF
-,TRBV20-1,TRBJ1-3,TGCAGTGCCAAACAGGGAAACACCATATATTTT,CSAKQGNTIYF
-,TRBV19,TRBJ1-2,TGTGCCAGTAGTATAGTGGGGTCCTTCAAGCCAACAAATGGCTACACCTTC,CASSIVGSFKPTNGYTF
TRBD2,TRBV7-8,TRBJ2-7,TGTGCCAGCAGCAAAGGACTAGCGGGGGGGACGGGGGACTACGAGCAGTACTTC,CASSKGLAGGTGDYEQYF
TRBD1,TRBV11-2,TRBJ2-7,TGTGCCAGCAGCTTTTCCCGGGACAGCTCCTACGAGCAGTACTTC,CASSFSRDSSYEQYF
-,TRBV7-9,TRBJ1-1,TGTGCCAGCAGCTCCGGTGGTAGGACTGAAGCTTTCTTT,CASSSGGRTEAFF
-,TRBV9,TRBJ2-3,TGTGCCAGCAGCGTATTCTCTATTCCAGATACGCAGTATTTT,CASSVFSIPDTQYF
-,TRBV29-1,TRBJ1-2,TGCAGCGTGAGCGGTTCCTCTGGCTACACCTTC,CSVSGSSGYTF
-,TRBV6-6,TRBJ2-2,TGTGCCAGCAGGGGATTTAACACCGGGGAGCTGTTTTTT,CASRGFNTGELFF
-,TRBV6-5,TRBJ2-2,TGTGCCAGCAGTCAAATCGGGGAGCTGTTTTTT,CASSQIGELFF
TRBD1,TRBV24-1,TRBJ2-1,TGTGCCACCACGTCCCCAGGGGGTCGCAACGTGAATGAGCAGTTCTTC,CATTSPGGRNVNEQFF
TRBD1,TRBV9,TRBJ1-1,TGTGCCAGCAGCGACCGGGACAGGGGGCTCCGGAACACTGAAGCTTTCTTT,CASSDRDRGLRNTEAFF
-,TRBV27,TRBJ1-5,TGTGCCAGCAGTTTATGGGTGAATCAGCCCCAGCATTTT,CASSLWVNQPQHF
TRBD1,TRBV6-5,TRBJ1-6,TGTGCCAGCAGTTACTCGAGGGGGCCGTGGTCACCCCTCCACTTT,CASSYSRGPWSPLHF
-,TRBV27,TRBJ1-2,TGTGCCAGCAGCCTGCTGGGGGCTAACTATGGCTACACCTTC,CASSLLGANYGYTF
TRBD1,TRBV20-1,TRBJ2-7,TGCAGTGCTAGAGAGGGACAGGGTGACTACGAGCAGTACTTC,CSAREGQGDYEQYF
-,TRBV5-6,TRBJ1-1,TGTGCCAGCAGCTTCCATCCGGACGCGGGGCGAGGAACTGAAGCTTTCTTT,CASSFHPDAGRGTEAFF